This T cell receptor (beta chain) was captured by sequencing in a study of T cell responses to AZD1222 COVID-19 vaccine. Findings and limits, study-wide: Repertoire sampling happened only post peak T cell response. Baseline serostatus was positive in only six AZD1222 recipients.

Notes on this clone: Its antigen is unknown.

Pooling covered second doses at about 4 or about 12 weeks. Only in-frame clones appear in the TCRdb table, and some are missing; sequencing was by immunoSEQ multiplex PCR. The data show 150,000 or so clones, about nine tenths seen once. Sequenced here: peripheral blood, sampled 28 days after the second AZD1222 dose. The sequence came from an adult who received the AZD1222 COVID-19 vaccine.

The CDR3 DNA reads as TGTGCCAGCTCACCATCAGGGGCTGGCGAGCAGTACTTC. The encoded protein is CASSPSGAGEQYF. The genes are TRBV18 and TRBJ2-7; perhaps TRBD1 as D (6 bases). This CDR3 contains 13 residues. Germline V gene lookup returns CDR1 KGHSH and CDR2 LQKENI. V was shortened by 2 bases and J by 6 bases, with 11 bases between the two germline ends. Full variable domain (rest looked up from reference TRBV18 and TRBJ2-7): NAGVMQNPRHLVRRRGQEARLRCSPMKGHSHVYWYRQLPEEGLKFMVYLQKENIIDESGMPKERFSAEFPKEGPSILRIQQVVRGDSAAYFCASSPSGAGEQYFGPGTRLTVT.